A selection of T cell receptor beta chains follows, all from one sample in a study of T cell clones after liver transplantation. Method: immunoSEQ multiplex PCR; TCRdb's copy keeps in-frame clones and lacks some. The data contain over 60,000 clones, about 80% of them singletons. Source: CD4+ T cells from blood, taken before liver transplant. The receptors shown here come from a human donor who received a liver transplant. CDR3s include the opening cysteine and the closing phenylalanine or tryptophan.

j_call: TRBJ2-7
v_call: TRBV27
cdr3_aa: CASSGTYPYEQYF

j_call: TRBJ2-6
v_call: TRBV28
cdr3_aa: CASRPGHGYSGANVLTF

j_call: TRBJ2-3
v_call: TRBV19
cdr3_aa: CASSPSGDKADTQYF

j_call: TRBJ2-7
v_call: TRBV5-4
cdr3_aa: CASSSGLANYEQYF

j_call: TRBJ2-2
v_call: TRBV5-6
cdr3_aa: CASSLGPRANTGELFF

j_call: TRBJ1-5
v_call: TRBV18
cdr3_aa: CASSPDGGDQPQHF

j_call: TRBJ2-7
v_call: TRBV6-5
cdr3_aa: CASSSPSGRSSYEQYF

j_call: TRBJ1-3
v_call: TRBV27
cdr3_aa: CASSSLTGGEGNTIYF

j_call: TRBJ2-5
v_call: TRBV18
cdr3_aa: CASSPGQGAGKTQYF

j_call: TRBJ1-2
v_call: TRBV2
cdr3_aa: CASRGQLYGYTF

j_call: TRBJ2-1
v_call: TRBV28
cdr3_aa: CASSPGQYYNEQFF

j_call: TRBJ2-3
v_call: TRBV18
cdr3_aa: CASSPSPDPGDTQYF

j_call: TRBJ1-1
v_call: TRBV5-1
cdr3_aa: CASSLAAGNTEAFF

j_call: TRBJ2-3
v_call: TRBV5-1
cdr3_aa: CASSPKGGVASGFTDTQYF

j_call: TRBJ2-5
v_call: TRBV2
cdr3_aa: CASSEGGDSRGETQYF

j_call: TRBJ1-2
v_call: TRBV5-1
cdr3_aa: CASSLGESGYTF

j_call: TRBJ2-1
v_call: TRBV5-6
cdr3_aa: CASSLVQASGYNEQFF

j_call: TRBJ2-1
v_call: TRBV28
cdr3_aa: CASSSGTGIQGEQFF

j_call: TRBJ2-1
v_call: TRBV5-4
cdr3_aa: CASSPTSAYNEQFF

j_call: TRBJ2-1
v_call: TRBV6-1
cdr3_aa: CASRATYNEQFF

j_call: TRBJ2-1
v_call: TRBV5-6
cdr3_aa: CASSSPSGTGLNEQFF

j_call: TRBJ2-1
v_call: TRBV4-2
cdr3_aa: CASSQEIAGMGEQFF

j_call: TRBJ1-5
v_call: TRBV10-1
cdr3_aa: CASSVGDGQPQHF

j_call: TRBJ2-5
v_call: TRBV5-1
cdr3_aa: CASSPSGSASGETQYF

j_call: TRBJ2-2
v_call: TRBV19
cdr3_aa: CASSKLAGGGTGELFF

j_call: TRBJ2-7
v_call: TRBV11-2
cdr3_aa: CASSLDRGKNEQYF

j_call: TRBJ1-2
v_call: TRBV7-8
cdr3_aa: CASSPGAGGGGGYTF

j_call: TRBJ2-4
v_call: TRBV30
cdr3_aa: CAWSVPPQQNIQYF

j_call: TRBJ2-3
v_call: TRBV5-1
cdr3_aa: CASSLASTLAGYTDTQYF

j_call: TRBJ2-3
v_call: TRBV19
cdr3_aa: CASSRSRDTQYF

j_call: TRBJ1-1
v_call: TRBV19
cdr3_aa: CASSTGQGVTNTEAFF

j_call: TRBJ2-5
v_call: TRBV4-1
cdr3_aa: CASSRGTSWGLETQYF

j_call: TRBJ1-2
v_call: TRBV28
cdr3_aa: CASSFGGNYGYTF

j_call: TRBJ1-1
v_call: TRBV7-9
cdr3_aa: CASSSPGGQTEAFF

j_call: TRBJ2-7
v_call: TRBV5-5
cdr3_aa: CASSFQGAYEQYF

j_call: TRBJ1-2
v_call: TRBV7-2
cdr3_aa: CASSPGQGGGYGYTF

j_call: TRBJ2-7
v_call: TRBV19
cdr3_aa: CASSIGLAGEYEQYF

j_call: TRBJ2-5
v_call: TRBV4-3
cdr3_aa: CASSLGSNRAAPGRETQYF

j_call: TRBJ2-3
v_call: TRBV4-3
cdr3_aa: CASSQGGLAGGGDTQYF

j_call: TRBJ2-3
v_call: TRBV5-1
cdr3_aa: CASSQLQGRDTQYF

j_call: TRBJ2-7
v_call: TRBV30
cdr3_aa: CAWSTGAASYEQYF

j_call: TRBJ1-1
v_call: TRBV30
cdr3_aa: CAWSVHMGTEAFF

j_call: TRBJ1-3
v_call: TRBV7-9
cdr3_aa: CASSTPRVDRPRGTIYF

j_call: TRBJ2-5
v_call: TRBV29-1
cdr3_aa: CSTRTFQETQYF

j_call: TRBJ1-1
v_call: TRBV4-3
cdr3_aa: CASSRPREANTEAFF

j_call: TRBJ2-3
v_call: TRBV6-1
cdr3_aa: CASSELSGYTDTQYF

j_call: TRBJ2-3
v_call: TRBV19
cdr3_aa: CASSTSGQGLNTQYF

j_call: TRBJ2-1
v_call: TRBV18
cdr3_aa: CASSPLGLAGGPDPPPEQFF

j_call: TRBJ2-3
v_call: TRBV5-1
cdr3_aa: CASSSRQGRSTDTQYF

j_call: TRBJ1-5
v_call: TRBV6-6
cdr3_aa: CASSYGGARNQPQHF

j_call: TRBJ2-1
v_call: TRBV9
cdr3_aa: CASSLVGSNEQFF

j_call: TRBJ2-7
v_call: TRBV4-1
cdr3_aa: CASSHLWRDAYEQYF

j_call: TRBJ2-3
v_call: TRBV7-2
cdr3_aa: CASSDQVVGGTQYF

j_call: TRBJ2-7
v_call: TRBV2
cdr3_aa: CAILDGTGRSYEQYF